This TCR beta chain stems from a study of T cells in Graves' hyperthyroidism and ophthalmopathy. Study conclusions and caveats: Ophthalmopathy, which appeared later, was predicted by the model a median about 5.9 months before onset.

About this clonotype: What it binds is not known.

Amplification of TCR beta CDR3 regions used RNA as the template. When the TCR CDR3 underwent first-round RT-PCR, the HTBI primer set was used. TCRdb redid the calling of the multiplex PCR reads with MiXCR, one entry per CDR3 protein. The repertoire consists of about 720,000 distinct CDR3 sequences, with around 20% occurring once and the leading ten covering 15% to 20%. The CDR3 has 14 amino acids. Germline V gives CDR1 SEHNR, CDR2 FQNEAQ (reference sequence). V lost 5 bases and J lost 5, with 12 bases in between. The hyperthyroidism was newly diagnosed and had lasted under 2 months; the patients were aged 18 to 65.

The sequence derives from a woman aged 45-65 years with Graves' hyperthyroidism that later progressed to Graves' ophthalmopathy. The sequenced material came from blood. This chain uses TRBV7-9 with TRBJ1-4; D perhaps matches TRBD1 (5 bases). The CDR3 nucleotides are TGTGCCAGCAGCCCACCCTGGGGGAATGAAAAACTGTTTTTT. It translates to CASSPPWGNEKLFF.